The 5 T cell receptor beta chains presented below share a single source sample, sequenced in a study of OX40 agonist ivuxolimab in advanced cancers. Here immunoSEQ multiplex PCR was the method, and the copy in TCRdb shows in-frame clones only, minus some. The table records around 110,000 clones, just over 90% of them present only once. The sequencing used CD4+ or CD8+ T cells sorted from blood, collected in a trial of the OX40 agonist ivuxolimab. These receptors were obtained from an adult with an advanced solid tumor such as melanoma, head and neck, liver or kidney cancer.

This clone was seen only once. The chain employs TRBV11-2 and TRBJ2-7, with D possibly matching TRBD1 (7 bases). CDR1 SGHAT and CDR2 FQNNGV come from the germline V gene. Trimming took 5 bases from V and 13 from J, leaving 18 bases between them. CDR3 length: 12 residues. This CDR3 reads CASSRRQGGIYF. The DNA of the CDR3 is TGTGCCAGCAGCCGGCGACAGGGAGGCATCTACTTC.

The CDR3 spells CASTPGQGRLNTGELFF. CDR3 in DNA: TGTGCCAGCACCCCCGGACAGGGCAGGCTAAACACCGGGGAGCTGTTTTTT. The J gene is TRBJ2-2, the V gene TRBV11-1; 8 bases map to TRBD1. The CDR3 is 17 amino acids. The germline V gene encodes CDR1 SGHAT and CDR2 FQDESV (reference sequence). J was trimmed by 2 bases and V by 7 bases; bases with no gene match: 12.

The DNA of the CDR3 is TGTGCCAGCAGTTACTCGAACGGGGGACAAGAGACCCAGTACTTC. Its protein product is CASSYSNGGQETQYF. This rearrangement joins TRBV6-6 to TRBJ2-5, with D possibly matching TRBD2 (6 bases). CDR1 is MNHNY and CDR2 is SVGAGI in the germline V gene (reference sequence). This CDR3 has 15 residues. Between the trimmed V and J ends, which lost 0 bases and 2 bases, there was a span of 10 bases.

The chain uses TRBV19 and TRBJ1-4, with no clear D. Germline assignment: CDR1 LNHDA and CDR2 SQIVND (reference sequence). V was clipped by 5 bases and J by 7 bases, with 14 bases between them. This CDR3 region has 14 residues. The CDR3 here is CASSPSLRSEKLFF. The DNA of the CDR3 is TGTGCCAGTAGTCCGTCCCTCAGGAGTGAAAAACTGTTTTTT.

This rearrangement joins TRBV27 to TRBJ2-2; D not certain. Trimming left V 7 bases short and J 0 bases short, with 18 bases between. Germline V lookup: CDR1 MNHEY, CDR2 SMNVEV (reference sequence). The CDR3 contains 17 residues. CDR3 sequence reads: CASKVRAIDSNTGELFF. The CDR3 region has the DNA TGTGCCAGCAAGGTGCGAGCGATCGACTCGAACACCGGGGAGCTGTTTTTT.